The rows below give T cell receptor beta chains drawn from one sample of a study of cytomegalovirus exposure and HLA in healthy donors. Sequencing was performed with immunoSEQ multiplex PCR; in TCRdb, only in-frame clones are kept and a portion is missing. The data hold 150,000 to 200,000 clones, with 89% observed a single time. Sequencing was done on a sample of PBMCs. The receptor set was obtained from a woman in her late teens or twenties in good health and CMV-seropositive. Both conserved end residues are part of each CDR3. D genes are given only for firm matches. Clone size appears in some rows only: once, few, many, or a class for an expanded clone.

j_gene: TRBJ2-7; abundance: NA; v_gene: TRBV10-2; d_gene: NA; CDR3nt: TGCGCCAGCAGTGCAACGGGAGTGACCTACGAGCAGTACTTC; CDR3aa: CASSATGVTYEQYF
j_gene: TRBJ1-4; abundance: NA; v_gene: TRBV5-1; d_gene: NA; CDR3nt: TGCGCCAGCAGCTTGGCCGCGGCAGGGGACGAAAAACTGTTTTTT; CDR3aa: CASSLAAAGDEKLFF
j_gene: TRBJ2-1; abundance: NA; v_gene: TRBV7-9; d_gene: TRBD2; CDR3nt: TGTGCCAGCAGCTTACGGGCGGGAGGGCCATTTGAGCAGTTCTTC; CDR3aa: CASSLRAGGPFEQFF
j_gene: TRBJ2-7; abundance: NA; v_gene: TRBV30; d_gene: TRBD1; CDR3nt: TGTGCCTACCAGGGGGCACGCGGGTACGAGCAGTACTTC; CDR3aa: CAYQGARGYEQYF
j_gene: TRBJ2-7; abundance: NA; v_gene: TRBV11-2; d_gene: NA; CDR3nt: TGTGCCAGCAGCTCTCCGGACGAGCAGTACTTC; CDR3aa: CASSSPDEQYF
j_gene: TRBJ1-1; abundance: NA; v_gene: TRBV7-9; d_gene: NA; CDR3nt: TGTGCCAGCAGCTTAGGGACAGTCGTTGAAGCTTTCTTT; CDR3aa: CASSLGTVVEAFF
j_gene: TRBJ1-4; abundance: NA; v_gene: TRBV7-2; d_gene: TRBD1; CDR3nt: TGTGCCAGCAGCTTAGGCAGGGGGTACGAAAAACTGTTTTTT; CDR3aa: CASSLGRGYEKLFF
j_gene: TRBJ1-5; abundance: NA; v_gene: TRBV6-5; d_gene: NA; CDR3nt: TGTGCCAGCAGCCTCGGAGATGTCGGTCAGCCCCAGCATTTT; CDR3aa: CASSLGDVGQPQHF
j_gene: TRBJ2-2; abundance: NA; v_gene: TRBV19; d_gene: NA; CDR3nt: TGTGCCAGTAGTATTGGGCGAAGGTCGGCCGGGGAGCTGTTTTTT; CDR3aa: CASSIGRRSAGELFF
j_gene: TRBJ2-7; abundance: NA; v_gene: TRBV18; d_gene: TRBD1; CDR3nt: TGTGCCAGCTCGCCGGGACAGGGGGGGACCTACGAGCAGTACTTC; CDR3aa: CASSPGQGGTYEQYF
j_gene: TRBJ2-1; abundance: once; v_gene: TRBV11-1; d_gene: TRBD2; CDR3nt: TGTGCCAGCAGCTTAGCCATAGCGGGAGTTCGTGTGCAGTTCTTC; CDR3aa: CASSLAIAGVRVQFF
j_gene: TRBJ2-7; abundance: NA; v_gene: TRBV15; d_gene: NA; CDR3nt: TGTGCCACCAGCAGAGCAAGCAGGGTGGGCGAGCAGTACTTC; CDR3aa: CATSRASRVGEQYF
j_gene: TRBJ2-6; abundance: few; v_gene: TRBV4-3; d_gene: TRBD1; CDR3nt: TGCGCCAGCAGCCCGACAGGGGGCTCTGGGGCCAACGTCCTGACTTTC; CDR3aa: CASSPTGGSGANVLTF
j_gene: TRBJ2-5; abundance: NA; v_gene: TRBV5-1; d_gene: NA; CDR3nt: TGCGCCAGCAGCTTGGTGGGCAGCCAAGAGACCCAGTACTTC; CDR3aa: CASSLVGSQETQYF
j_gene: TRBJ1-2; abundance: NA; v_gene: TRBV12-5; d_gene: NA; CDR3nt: TGTGCTAGTGGTCCCGGACAGCCTAACTATGGCTACACCTTC; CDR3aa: CASGPGQPNYGYTF
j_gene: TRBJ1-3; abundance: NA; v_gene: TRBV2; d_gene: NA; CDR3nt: TGTGCCAGCAGTGAATATGGAAACACCATATATTTT; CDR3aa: CASSEYGNTIYF
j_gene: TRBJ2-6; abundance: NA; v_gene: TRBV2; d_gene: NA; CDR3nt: TGTGCCAGCAGAGACCTGGACAGTTCCTCTGGGGCCAACGTCCTGACTTTC; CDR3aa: CASRDLDSSSGANVLTF
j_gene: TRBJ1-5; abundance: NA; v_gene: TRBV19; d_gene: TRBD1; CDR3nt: TGTGCCAGTAGTAAACAGGGGACATCACGGCCCCAGCATTTT; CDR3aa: CASSKQGTSRPQHF